This T cell receptor (beta chain) comes out of a study of graft-versus-host responses after intestinal transplantation. Study overall: Multivisceral, liver-intestinal, or isolated intestinal grafts went to recipients.

Whole-study findings and limits: Peak circulating GvH clone levels were associated with early post-transplant HvG declines. The presence of high graft-versus-host to host-versus-graft clonal ratios in allografts characterized patients with graft-donor T cell macrochimerism. Ileal or blood samples showed some GvH clones first, and such clones were also found in recipient marrow.

J was trimmed by 3 bases and V by 5 bases; bases with no gene match: 11. The CDR3 has 17 amino acids. Germline V lookup: CDR1 MGHRA, CDR2 YSYEKL. On this clone itself: The target antigen is unknown.

TCRdb's table, derived via immunoSEQ multiplex PCR, lists solely in-frame clones and lacks some. The sample lists roughly 99,000 clones, just under 95% occurring once. The TCR sequence derives from a human donor who was the organ donor for an intestinal transplant. The source was unstimulated CD8+ T cells sorted from spleen or lymph node cells, collected before transplant. The V call is TRBV4-1, the J call TRBJ1-4; TRBD1 matches at 8 bases. Here the CDR3 reads CASSSRQGRPANEKLFF. The CDR3 nucleotides read TGCGCCAGCAGCTCGAGACAGGGGCGGCCGGCTAATGAAAAACTGTTTTTT.